This is a list of T cell receptor beta chains from one sample in a study of T cell responses to AZD1222 COVID-19 vaccine. TCRdb's copy holds only in-frame clones and misses some; the assay was immunoSEQ multiplex PCR. The sample records approximately 140,000 clones, about nine tenths being singletons. The sequencing used peripheral blood, collected 28 days after the second AZD1222 dose. The source is an adult who received the AZD1222 COVID-19 vaccine. The CDR3 runs from the conserved cysteine through the conserved F or W. A D gene is named only where the DNA matches it firmly. Expanded clones get a size class; other rows say once, few or many, or leave the size out.

V gene: TRBV3-1/TRBV3-2; D gene: TRBD2; clone size: NA; J gene: TRBJ2-7; CDR3 DNA: TGTGCCAGCAGCCGAGGGGAGGGGAGGTACGAGCAGTACTTC; CDR3 protein: CASSRGEGRYEQYF
V gene: TRBV11-2; D gene: TRBD2; clone size: NA; J gene: TRBJ2-3; CDR3 DNA: TGTGCCAGCAGCTTCCTAGCGGCGGGCACAGATACGCAGTATTTT; CDR3 protein: CASSFLAAGTDTQYF
V gene: TRBV24-1; D gene: NA; clone size: NA; J gene: TRBJ2-1; CDR3 DNA: TGTGCCACAGCCGGGGACCTGGGCTCCTACAATGAGCAGTTCTTC; CDR3 protein: CATAGDLGSYNEQFF
V gene: TRBV5-4; D gene: NA; clone size: few; J gene: TRBJ1-6; CDR3 DNA: TGTGCCAGCAGCCCGCATAATTCACCCCTCCACTTT; CDR3 protein: CASSPHNSPLHF
V gene: TRBV2; D gene: TRBD1; clone size: NA; J gene: TRBJ1-1; CDR3 DNA: TGTGCCAGCAGGCGGGCAGGGGGTCTGAACACTGAAGCTTTCTTT; CDR3 protein: CASRRAGGLNTEAFF
V gene: TRBV2; D gene: NA; clone size: NA; J gene: TRBJ1-1; CDR3 DNA: TGTGCCAGCAGGCGGGGTTACACTGAAGCTTTCTTT; CDR3 protein: CASRRGYTEAFF
V gene: TRBV30; D gene: NA; clone size: NA; J gene: TRBJ1-4; CDR3 DNA: TGTGCCTGGGCCGGAGGGGGGTGGGAAAAACTGTTTTTT; CDR3 protein: CAWAGGGWEKLFF
V gene: TRBV28; D gene: NA; clone size: NA; J gene: TRBJ1-2; CDR3 DNA: TGTGCCAGCAGTCTAACCGGGACCCAGGAAGGCTACACCTTC; CDR3 protein: CASSLTGTQEGYTF
V gene: TRBV7-2; D gene: TRBD2; clone size: NA; J gene: TRBJ2-1; CDR3 DNA: TGTGCCAGCAGCTTATTCCTAGCGGGAGCGTCCTACAATGAGCAGTTCTTC; CDR3 protein: CASSLFLAGASYNEQFF
V gene: TRBV15; D gene: NA; clone size: NA; J gene: TRBJ1-4; CDR3 DNA: TGTGCCACCAGCCCCCGGAGGAGTAATGAAAAACTGTTTTTT; CDR3 protein: CATSPRRSNEKLFF
V gene: TRBV5-5; D gene: NA; clone size: NA; J gene: TRBJ1-1; CDR3 DNA: TGTGCCAGCAGCTTGGAGGGGTTCGGGACTGAAGCTTTCTTT; CDR3 protein: CASSLEGFGTEAFF
V gene: TRBV5-4; D gene: TRBD2; clone size: NA; J gene: TRBJ2-7; CDR3 DNA: TGTGCCAGCAGTCGACTAGCGGGGGCCTACGAGCAGTACTTC; CDR3 protein: CASSRLAGAYEQYF
V gene: TRBV11-3; D gene: TRBD1; clone size: NA; J gene: TRBJ1-1; CDR3 DNA: TGTGCCAGCAGCCCGACAGGGAGTGACACTGAAGCTTTCTTT; CDR3 protein: CASSPTGSDTEAFF
V gene: TRBV6-1; D gene: NA; clone size: NA; J gene: TRBJ1-2; CDR3 DNA: TGTGCCAGCAGTGAAGCGCGGGGGGCCGGTGGCTACACCTTC; CDR3 protein: CASSEARGAGGYTF
V gene: TRBV10-1; D gene: TRBD2; clone size: NA; J gene: TRBJ2-1; CDR3 DNA: TGCGCCAGCAGTGACCCTAGGACTAGCGGGAAAAGTAATGAGCAGTTCTTC; CDR3 protein: CASSDPRTSGKSNEQFF
V gene: TRBV6-5; D gene: NA; clone size: NA; J gene: TRBJ2-2; CDR3 DNA: TGTGCCAGCGAACAGGGTGGAAACACCGGGGAGCTGTTTTTT; CDR3 protein: CASEQGGNTGELFF
V gene: TRBV6-4; D gene: TRBD1; clone size: NA; J gene: TRBJ1-3; CDR3 DNA: TGTGCCAGCAGTGACTCGGACAGGGGGCTTGGAAACACCATATATTTT; CDR3 protein: CASSDSDRGLGNTIYF
V gene: TRBV7-7; D gene: NA; clone size: NA; J gene: TRBJ2-2; CDR3 DNA: TGTGCCAGCAGCTTAATGCTTGGCGAGGTTCCCGGGGAGCTGTTTTTT; CDR3 protein: CASSLMLGEVPGELFF
V gene: TRBV5-6; D gene: TRBD2; clone size: NA; J gene: TRBJ2-7; CDR3 DNA: TGTGCCAGCAGCCCCGGGACTAGAGGGCACGAGCAGTACTTC; CDR3 protein: CASSPGTRGHEQYF
V gene: TRBV10-1; D gene: TRBD2; clone size: NA; J gene: TRBJ2-3; CDR3 DNA: TGCGCCAGCAGTCTCAGACTAGCGGGAGACTCAGATACGCAGTATTTT; CDR3 protein: CASSLRLAGDSDTQYF
V gene: TRBV7-9; D gene: NA; clone size: once; J gene: TRBJ2-5; CDR3 DNA: TGTGCCAGCAGCTTAGGCAGTCTGGCGCAAGAGACCCAGTACTTC; CDR3 protein: CASSLGSLAQETQYF
V gene: TRBV15; D gene: NA; clone size: NA; J gene: TRBJ1-2; CDR3 DNA: TGTGCCACCAGCAGAGGAGGGAAAGTAGGCTACACCTTC; CDR3 protein: CATSRGGKVGYTF
V gene: TRBV6-5; D gene: NA; clone size: NA; J gene: TRBJ1-1; CDR3 DNA: TGTGCCAGCAGTCCTACAGGGAACACTGAAGCTTTCTTT; CDR3 protein: CASSPTGNTEAFF
V gene: TRBV10-3; D gene: NA; clone size: NA; J gene: TRBJ2-3; CDR3 DNA: TGTGCCATCAGTCAAATAGGACGGCAGACAGATACGCAGTATTTT; CDR3 protein: CAISQIGRQTDTQYF
V gene: TRBV9; D gene: NA; clone size: NA; J gene: TRBJ1-1; CDR3 DNA: TGTGCCAGCAGCGATACAGGAGGAGGCACTGAAGCTTTCTTT; CDR3 protein: CASSDTGGGTEAFF
V gene: TRBV7-8; D gene: TRBD2; clone size: NA; J gene: TRBJ2-1; CDR3 DNA: TGTGCCAGCAGCTCATATAGCGGGAGTATGAATGAGCAGTTCTTC; CDR3 protein: CASSSYSGSMNEQFF
V gene: TRBV6-2/TRBV6-3; D gene: TRBD1; clone size: NA; J gene: TRBJ2-1; CDR3 DNA: TGTGCCAGCAGTACCGCATATACGACAGGGAGCCCTATGTTCTACAATGAGCAGTTCTTC; CDR3 protein: CASSTAYTTGSPMFYNEQFF
V gene: TRBV5-1; D gene: NA; clone size: few; J gene: TRBJ1-3; CDR3 DNA: TGCGCCAGCAGCTTGCAGTCTGGAAACACCATATATTTT; CDR3 protein: CASSLQSGNTIYF
V gene: TRBV29-1; D gene: NA; clone size: NA; J gene: TRBJ1-2; CDR3 DNA: TGCAGCGCGGAGGGACACAACTATGGCTACACCTTC; CDR3 protein: CSAEGHNYGYTF
V gene: TRBV10-3; D gene: NA; clone size: NA; J gene: TRBJ2-7; CDR3 DNA: TGTGCCATCAGTGAACCTGGAGGACCTACAACCTACGAGCAGTACTTC; CDR3 protein: CAISEPGGPTTYEQYF
V gene: TRBV20-1; D gene: TRBD2; clone size: NA; J gene: TRBJ2-1; CDR3 DNA: TGCAGTGCTAGTGGAACTAGCGGGAGCTCCTACAATGAGCAGTTCTTC; CDR3 protein: CSASGTSGSSYNEQFF
V gene: TRBV4-1; D gene: NA; clone size: NA; J gene: TRBJ2-2; CDR3 DNA: TGCGCCAGCAGCCAAGATGGAGGGGCCGGGGAGCTGTTTTTT; CDR3 protein: CASSQDGGAGELFF
V gene: TRBV12-3/TRBV12-4; D gene: NA; clone size: NA; J gene: TRBJ1-5; CDR3 DNA: TGTGCCAGCAGTCCGAATAGCAATCAGCCCCAGCATTTT; CDR3 protein: CASSPNSNQPQHF
V gene: TRBV18; D gene: NA; clone size: once; J gene: TRBJ2-5; CDR3 DNA: TGTGCCAGCTCACCAGCGGTTGCAGGGAGTATGGAGACCCAGTACTTC; CDR3 protein: CASSPAVAGSMETQYF
V gene: TRBV27; D gene: TRBD1; clone size: NA; J gene: TRBJ2-7; CDR3 DNA: TGTGCCAGCAGTTCTCCCGGGACAGGGGATTACGAGCAGTACTTC; CDR3 protein: CASSSPGTGDYEQYF
V gene: TRBV30; D gene: NA; clone size: NA; J gene: TRBJ2-6; CDR3 DNA: TGTGCCTGGATTCGAGTAGCTGGGGCCAACGTCCTGACTTTC; CDR3 protein: CAWIRVAGANVLTF
V gene: TRBV10-2; D gene: TRBD2; clone size: NA; J gene: TRBJ2-1; CDR3 DNA: TGCGCCAGCAGGGGGACTAGCGGGAGGGGCTACAATGAGCAGTTCTTC; CDR3 protein: CASRGTSGRGYNEQFF
V gene: TRBV6-5; D gene: NA; clone size: NA; J gene: TRBJ2-7; CDR3 DNA: TGTGCCAGCAGTTACATGGGCCTCTACGAGCAGTACTTC; CDR3 protein: CASSYMGLYEQYF
V gene: TRBV18; D gene: TRBD1; clone size: NA; J gene: TRBJ2-2; CDR3 DNA: TGTGCCAGCTCACCGCCTACTGCGGACAGGGTAACCGGGGAGCTGTTTTTT; CDR3 protein: CASSPPTADRVTGELFF
V gene: TRBV4-1; D gene: NA; clone size: NA; J gene: TRBJ2-1; CDR3 DNA: TGCGCCAGCAGCCAAGAAAGTGGCCAGGGCCCCAACAATGAGCAGTTCTTC; CDR3 protein: CASSQESGQGPNNEQFF